A single sample gave rise to the 10 T cell receptor beta chains below, sequenced in a study of technical replicates of blood from a handful of donors. The data were produced by immunoSEQ multiplex PCR, yet TCRdb's version contains in-frame clones alone and is incomplete. This sample has tens of thousands of clones, with around 94% found just once. Sample: T cells isolated from PBMCs. All receptors derive from a human donor in good health.

The genes are TRBV7-9 and TRBJ2-2; D is unresolved. V dropped 2 bases and J dropped 4 bases, with 5 bases sitting between them. The CDR3 length is 13 residues. From germline, CDR1 is SEHNR and CDR2 FQNEAQ (reference sequence). CDR3 protein: CASSLWATGELFF. The CDR3 coding sequence is TGTGCCAGCAGCTTATGGGCCACCGGGGAGCTGTTTTTT.

J is TRBJ1-4 and V is TRBV2; the match to TRBD1 covers 8 bases. CDR3 length: 15 amino acids. After removal of 6 bases from V and 7 bases from J, the junction contained 10 bases not matched to a gene. Germline V CDR1 and CDR2: SNHLY, FYNNEI. Here the CDR3 reads CASSTLDRVGEKLFF. For the CDR3, the DNA is TGTGCCAGCAGCACCCTGGACAGGGTTGGTGAAAAACTGTTTTTT.

J is TRBJ1-4 and V is TRBV6-5; no definite D call. Germline CDR1 reads MNHEY; CDR2 reads SVGAGI. This CDR3 has 15 residues. V lost 6 bases and J 0 bases, leaving 11 bases between the germline ends. Here the CDR3 reads CASSAVFTTNEKLFF. The CDR3, as DNA: TGTGCCAGCAGCGCGGTATTCACAACTAATGAAAAACTGTTTTTT.

V usage is TRBV4-1 and J usage is TRBJ2-7, with D perhaps TRBD1 (5 bases). This CDR3 has 15 residues. Germline-derived CDR1 and CDR2 are MGHRA and YSYEKL. The germline V and J ends were trimmed by 1 base and 4 bases, with 14 bases remaining between them. The CDR3 DNA is TGCGCCAGCAGCCAAGTTAGGGGCAGGCAGTACGAGCAGTACTTC. Translating gives CASSQVRGRQYEQYF.

The genes are TRBV15 and TRBJ2-5; TRBD1 is a possible D gene (7 bases). Germline lookup yields CDR1 LNHNV and CDR2 YYDKDF (reference sequence). The CDR3 spans 17 residues. Trimming left V 5 bases short and J 3 bases short, with 22 bases between. For the CDR3, the DNA is TGTGCCACCAGCCAAGGGGGCAAGACGGGGGTGGAAGAGACCCAGTACTTC. It translates to CATSQGGKTGVEETQYF.

V gene TRBV6-5 combines with J gene TRBJ2-1; TRBD2 aligns across 14 bases. This CDR3 spans 15 amino acids. V lost 2 bases, J lost 7 bases, and 1 base stayed unmatched. Germline CDR1 MNHEY, CDR2 SVGAGI. The chain's CDR3 is CASSYGTSGRNEQFF. The CDR3 DNA sequence: TGTGCCAGCAGTTACGGGACTAGCGGGAGAAATGAGCAGTTCTTC.

This chain connects TRBV6-5 to TRBJ1-2, with D tentatively TRBD1 (5 bases). The ends were cut back, 5 bases at V and 5 bases at J, with 18 bases in the middle. The CDR3 is made up of 15 amino acids. Germline CDR1 MNHEY, CDR2 SVGAGI. CDR3 loop: CASSQWTREEYGYTF. CDR3 nucleotides: TGTGCCAGCAGTCAGTGGACACGGGAGGAGTATGGCTACACCTTC.

V gene TRBV7-8 combines with J gene TRBJ2-5; 8 bases fit TRBD2. From germline, CDR1 is SGHVS and CDR2 FQNEAQ. This CDR3 region has 17 residues. Trimming cost V 2 bases and J 5 bases; bases outside gene matches: 13. The CDR3: CASSLISGGSLGETQYF. The CDR3, as DNA: TGTGCCAGCAGCTTAATAAGCGGGGGTTCTCTGGGGGAGACCCAGTACTTC.

For the CDR3, the DNA is TGTGCCAGCAGCTTGGGGGGACAGGATGCCTACGAGCAGTACTTC. Translating it yields CASSLGGQDAYEQYF. The chain employs TRBV5-4 and TRBJ2-7; 8 bases align to TRBD1. The CDR3 consists of 15 residues. Germline-derived CDR1 and CDR2 are SGHNT and YYREEE (reference sequence). The V segment lost 0 bases and the J segment 2 bases; nucleotides outside the gene matches: 4.

This chain connects TRBV9 to TRBJ1-1; D ambiguous. The V end was cut by 2 bases, the J end by 5 bases, with 10 bases between. This CDR3 is 13 amino acids long. Per germline, CDR1 SGDLS and CDR2 YYNGEE. CDR3: CASSVNSGTEAFF. The CDR3 DNA reads TGTGCCAGCAGCGTTAACAGTGGTACTGAAGCTTTCTTT.